The 10 T cell receptor beta chains below were found in one sample sequenced in a study of spatial heterogeneity in lung cancer. Whole-study findings and limits: Tracking of tumor mutation counts was seen in expanded intratumoral alpha and beta TCR counts.

These receptors' antigens are unknown. Time point reported: sample taken at primary tumor resection. TCRdb analysed the 5' RACE reads with MiXCR anew, one entry per CDR3 protein. The table records some 1,500 distinct CDR3 sequences, 9.8% of them present only once. This sample comprised lung tumor tissue, obtained at surgery. The receptors here all came from a female donor with early-stage non-small cell lung cancer.

Sample share makes this clonotype medium-sized. This beta chain turned up in a library designed for alpha chains; as an off-target read, its abundance says little. The chain recombines TRBV5-1 with TRBJ2-7; 9 bases map to TRBD1. CDR3 length: 16 residues. Trimming took 2 bases from V and 3 from J; bases not matched to a gene: 9. CDR1 SGHRS and CDR2 YFSETQ come from the germline V gene. Here the CDR3 reads CASSLSGTGLGYEQYF. For the CDR3, the DNA is TGCGCCAGCAGCTTATCCGGGACAGGGTTGGGCTACGAGCAGTACTTC. Together with reference TRBV5-1 and TRBJ2-7, the CDR3 gives the full variable domain: KAGVTQTPRYLIKTRGQQVTLSCSPISGHRSVSWYQQTPGQGLQFLFEYFSETQRNKGNFPGRFSGRQFSNSRSEMNVSTLELGDSALYLCASSLSGTGLGYEQYFGPGTRLTVT.

Sample share makes this clonotype large. Since the library was made to target alpha chains, this beta chain is a stray read and its abundance is not meaningful. The chain has TRBV20-1 and TRBJ1-1, with 11 bases aligning to TRBD1. CDR3 length equals 13 residues. In germline, CDR1 is DFQATT, CDR2 SNEGSKA (reference sequence). V dropped 5 bases and J dropped 7; count of bases not matched to a gene: 6. The CDR3, as DNA: TGCAGTGCTGTGCGGACAGGGGGCCGTGAAGCTTTCTTT. Its translation is CSAVRTGGREAFF.

This clonotype was counted ten times or more. With the library built for alpha chains, this beta chain is off target and its frequency is not meaningful. This sequence joins TRBV5-6 and TRBJ1-6; D ambiguous. CDR3 length: 13 residues. The V and J ends lost 0 bases and 8 bases respectively, with 6 bases between them. Germline V gene sequence: CDR1 SGHDT, CDR2 YYEEEE. The CDR3 sequence: CASSLVADSPLHF. CDR3 nucleotides: TGTGCCAGCAGCTTGGTGGCGGATTCACCCCTCCACTTT. Variable domain in full (rest from reference TRBV5-6 and TRBJ1-6): DAGVTQSPTHLIKTRGQQVTLRCSPKSGHDTVSWYQQALGQGPQFIFQYYEEEERQRGNFPDRFSGHQFPNYSSELNVNALLLGDSALYLCASSLVADSPLHFGNGTRLTVT.

The sample holds many counts of this clonotype. For a library built for alpha chains, this beta chain is a stray read; little rests on its size. V usage is TRBV7-2 and J usage is TRBJ1-6; D might be TRBD1 (6 bases). The germline V gene has CDR1 SGHTA and CDR2 FQGNSA. This CDR3 is 17 amino acids long. V was cut by 1 base and J by 2 bases, with 12 bases left in between. CDR3 loop: CASSLVNRGAYNSPLHF. The CDR3 DNA is TGTGCCAGCAGCTTAGTTAATAGGGGGGCCTATAATTCACCCCTCCACTTT.

By sample share, this clonotype is medium-sized. The library was designed around alpha chains, so this beta chain is a stray read whose abundance carries little weight. The chain combines TRBV29-1 with TRBJ2-1, with 13 positions matching TRBD2. The V and J ends lost 7 bases and 6 bases, in that order; junction bases with no gene match: 6. Germline CDR1 and CDR2: SQVTM and ANQGSEA. The CDR3 has 14 residues. CDR3 loop: CSALTSGRGNEQFF. The CDR3 region has the DNA TGCAGCGCCCTAACTAGCGGGAGGGGCAATGAGCAGTTCTTC.

This clonotype is deemed medium-sized. Being off target in a library aimed at alpha chains, this beta chain has a size of little meaning. The chain carries TRBV7-2 and TRBJ2-7; 9 nucleotides line up with TRBD2. The CDR3 is made up of 17 amino acids. Germline V gene data show CDR1 as SGHTA and CDR2 as FQGNSA. J gave up 0 bases and V 8 bases, and 14 bases lay outside the gene matches. The CDR3 region is CASELRGAGGPSYEQYF. The DNA for the CDR3 is TGTGCCAGCGAGCTCAGAGGGGCGGGGGGGCCCTCCTACGAGCAGTACTTC.

This clonotype was seen repeatedly, ten times or more. This beta chain is an unintended read in a library built for alpha chains; its size means little. This rearrangement joins TRBV6-1 to TRBJ1-1; D gene unclear. Trimming stripped 3 bases from V and 7 bases from J, with 9 bases between. Per the germline V gene, CDR1 is MNHNS and CDR2 is SASEGT. This CDR3 contains 12 residues. The CDR3 spells CASSDRRVEAFF. The DNA for the CDR3 is TGTGCCAGCAGTGACCGCCGTGTTGAAGCTTTCTTT.

This clonotype is medium-sized. For a library built for alpha chains, this beta chain is a stray read; little rests on its size. The chain joins TRBV6-2 or TRBV6-3 to TRBJ2-1; D might be TRBD1 or TRBD2, each matching 5 bases. Trimming cost V 4 bases and J 4 bases, with 8 bases left between them. The germline CDR1 and CDR2 sequences are MNHEY and SVGEGT. The CDR3 consists of 13 residues. The CDR3 region has the DNA TGTGCCAGCAGTTTCGAGGGGTACAATGAGCAGTTCTTC. Protein sequence: CASSFEGYNEQFF.

This clonotype is large (0.1 to 1%) in the sample. This beta chain was picked up by a library intended for alpha chains and is off target, so its count carries little meaning. The chain employs TRBV5-5 and TRBJ2-2; D is uncertain. The germline V and J ends were trimmed by 4 bases and 4 bases, with 11 bases remaining between them. From germline, CDR1 is SGHKS and CDR2 YYEKEE (reference sequence). The CDR3 totals 14 residues. CDR3 sequence reads: CASSRDPSTGELFF. The CDR3 DNA reads as TGTGCCAGCAGCAGGGATCCTAGCACCGGGGAGCTGTTTTTT. The whole variable domain, filled in from reference TRBV5-5 and TRBJ2-2, reads DAGVTQSPTHLIKTRGQQVTLRCSPISGHKSVSWYQQVLGQGPQFIFQYYEKEERGRGNFPDRFSARQFPNYSSELNVNALLLGDSALYLCASSRDPSTGELFFGEGSRLTVL.

By share, this clonotype counts as medium-sized. This beta chain is an off-target read within a library intended for alpha chains, so its frequency means little. The chain carries TRBV21-1 and TRBJ2-5; TRBD1 is taken as the D call from the table, unchecked against the DNA. TRBV21-1 represents a pseudogene. This CDR3 has 17 residues. CDR3: CASSKDRYRGPQETQYF. Here the CDR3 DNA reads TGTGCCAGCAGCAAAGATAGATACAGGGGGCCTCAAGAGACCCAGTACTTC.